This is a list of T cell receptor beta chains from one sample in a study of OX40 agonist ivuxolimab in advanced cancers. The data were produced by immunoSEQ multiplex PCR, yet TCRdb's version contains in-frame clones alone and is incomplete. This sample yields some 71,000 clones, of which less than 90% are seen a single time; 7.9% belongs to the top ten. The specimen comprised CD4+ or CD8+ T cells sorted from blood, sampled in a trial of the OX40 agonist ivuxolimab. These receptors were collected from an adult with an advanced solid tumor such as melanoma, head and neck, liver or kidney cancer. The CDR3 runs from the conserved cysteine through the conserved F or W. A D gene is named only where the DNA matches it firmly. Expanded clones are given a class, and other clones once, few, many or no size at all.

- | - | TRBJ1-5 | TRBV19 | TGTGCCAGTAGCCTAGACTGGCCCGGGGTATGGAATCAGCCCCAGCATTTT | CASSLDWPGVWNQPQHF
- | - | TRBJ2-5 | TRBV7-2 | TGTGCCAGCAGCCCCCGACAGGCCCAAGAGACCCAGTACTTC | CASSPRQAQETQYF
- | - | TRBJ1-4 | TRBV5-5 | TGTGCCAGCAGCATGCAAGGGGGACAAGCAACTAATGAAAAACTGTTTTTT | CASSMQGGQATNEKLFF
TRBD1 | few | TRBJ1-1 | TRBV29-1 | TGCAGCGTTGAGGGGACAGCGGGCTTGAACACTGAAGCTTTCTTT | CSVEGTAGLNTEAFF
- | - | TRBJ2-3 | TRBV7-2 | TGTGCCAGCAGCCCAGGACAGCCTGGCACAGATACGCAGTATTTT | CASSPGQPGTDTQYF
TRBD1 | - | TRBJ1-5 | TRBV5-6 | TGTGCCAGCAGCTCGGACAGGGGGCATCAGCCCCAGCATTTT | CASSSDRGHQPQHF
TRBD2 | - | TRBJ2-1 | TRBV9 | TGTGCCAGCAGCGTAGGAGTTGGTGGCGGGACTAGCAAGGGCCTTTGGAGGAATGAGCAGTTCTTC | CASSVGVGGGTSKGLWRNEQFF
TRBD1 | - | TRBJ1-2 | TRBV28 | TGTGCCAGCAGTTCAGGACAGGCTCTAAACTATGGCTACACCTTC | CASSSGQALNYGYTF
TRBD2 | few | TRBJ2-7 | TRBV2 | TGTGCCAGTTTAGCGGGGGGCACACCCTACGAGCAGTACTTC | CASLAGGTPYEQYF
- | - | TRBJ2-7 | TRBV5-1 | TGCGCCAGCAGCGGGAGCTACGAGCAGTACTTC | CASSGSYEQYF
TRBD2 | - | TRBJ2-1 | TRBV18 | TGTGCCAGCTCACCGTCGGGACTAGCGGGGGGGTACAATGAGCAGTTCTTC | CASSPSGLAGGYNEQFF
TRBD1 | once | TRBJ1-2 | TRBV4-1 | TGCGCCAGCAGCCGAGTGAACAGGGGCGGCTATGGCTACACCTTC | CASSRVNRGGYGYTF
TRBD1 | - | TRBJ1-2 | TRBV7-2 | TGTGCCAGCAGCTTAGATCAAGGGGGCCGGGGCTACACCTTC | CASSLDQGGRGYTF